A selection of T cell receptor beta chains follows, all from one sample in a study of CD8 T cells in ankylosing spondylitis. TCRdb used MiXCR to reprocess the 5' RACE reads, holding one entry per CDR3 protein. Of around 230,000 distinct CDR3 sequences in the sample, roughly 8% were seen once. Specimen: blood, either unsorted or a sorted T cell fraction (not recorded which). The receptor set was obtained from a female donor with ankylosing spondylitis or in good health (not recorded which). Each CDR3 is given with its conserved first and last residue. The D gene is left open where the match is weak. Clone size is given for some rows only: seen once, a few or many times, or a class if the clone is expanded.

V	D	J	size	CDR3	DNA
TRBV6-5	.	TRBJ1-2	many	CASSSDRGRYGYTF	TGTGCCAGCAGTTCAGACAGAGGGCGATATGGCTACACCTTC
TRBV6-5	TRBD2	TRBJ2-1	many	CASSYSASGGGYNEQFF	TGTGCCAGCAGTTACTCGGCTAGCGGGGGTGGGTACAATGAGCAGTTCTTC
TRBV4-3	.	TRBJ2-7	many	CASSQESPSGSFYEQYF	TGCGCCAGCAGCCAAGAATCCCCATCCGGGAGTTTCTACGAGCAGTACTTC
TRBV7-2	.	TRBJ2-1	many	CASSLGGGRGSHNEQFF	TGTGCCAGCAGCTTAGGGGGCGGCAGGGGATCCCACAATGAGCAGTTCTTC
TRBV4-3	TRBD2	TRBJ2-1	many	CASSQDPQRDYYNEQFF	TGCGCCAGCAGCCAAGATCCCCAACGGGACTACTACAATGAGCAGTTCTTC
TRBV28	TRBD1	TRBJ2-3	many	CASSSTTGVTDTQYF	TGTGCCAGCAGTTCGACGACAGGGGTCACAGATACGCAGTATTTT
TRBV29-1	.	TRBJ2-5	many	CSVEKSGDQETQYF	TGCAGCGTTGAAAAGAGTGGGGACCAAGAGACCCAGTACTTC
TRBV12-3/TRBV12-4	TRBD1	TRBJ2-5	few	CASSPDRAGTQYF	TGTGCCAGCAGTCCGGACAGGGCTGGGACCCAGTACTTC
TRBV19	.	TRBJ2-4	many	CASRYTEGLAKNIQYF	TGTGCCAGTAGGTATACGGAAGGATTAGCCAAAAACATTCAGTACTTC
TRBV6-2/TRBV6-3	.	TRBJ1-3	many	CASRDPQRNSGNTIYF	TGTGCCAGCCGCGACCCTCAGAGAAACTCTGGAAACACCATATATTTT
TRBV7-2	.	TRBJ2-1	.	CASGRTSYNEQFF	TGTGCCAGTGGAAGGACATCCTACAATGAGCAGTTCTTC
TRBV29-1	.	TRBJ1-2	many	CSVESLGVGPYGYTF	TGCAGCGTTGAAAGTTTGGGGGTAGGCCCCTATGGCTACACCTTC
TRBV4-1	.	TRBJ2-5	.	CASSQDYSETQYF	TGCGCCAGCAGCCAAGATTATAGCGAGACCCAGTACTTC
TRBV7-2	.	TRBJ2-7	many	CASSPGPGYYEQYF	TGTGCCAGCAGCCCCGGGCCAGGATACTACGAGCAGTACTTC
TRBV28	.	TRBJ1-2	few	CASSLLTGTGYGYTF	TGTGCCAGCAGTTTATTAACCGGAACGGGATATGGCTACACCTTC
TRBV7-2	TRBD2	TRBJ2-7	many	CASSLGLAGVVTDEQYF	TGTGCCAGCAGCTTAGGTCTAGCGGGAGTAGTTACCGACGAGCAGTACTTC
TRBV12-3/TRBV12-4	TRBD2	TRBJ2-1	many	CASSPTSGRAVEQFF	TGTGCCAGCAGTCCGACTAGCGGGAGGGCGGTTGAGCAGTTCTTC
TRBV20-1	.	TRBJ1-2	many	CSATGQNYGYTF	TGCAGTGCTACTGGACAGAACTATGGCTACACCTTC
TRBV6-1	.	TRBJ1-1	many	CASSDYLQRNTEAFF	TGTGCCAGCAGTGACTACCTTCAACGGAACACTGAAGCTTTCTTT
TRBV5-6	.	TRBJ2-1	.	CASSSQGFEQFF	TGTGCCAGCAGCTCGCAGGGGTTTGAGCAGTTCTTC
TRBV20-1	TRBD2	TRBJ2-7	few	CSARLTSGTGYEQYF	TGCAGTGCTAGACTGACTAGCGGGACTGGGTACGAGCAGTACTTC
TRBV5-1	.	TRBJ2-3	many	CASRPRAGNTDTQYF	TGCGCCAGCAGGCCGAGGGCGGGGAACACAGATACGCAGTATTTT
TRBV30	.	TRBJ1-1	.	CAWIVGRSQAFF	TGTGCCTGGATTGTTGGCAGGTCTCAAGCTTTCTTT
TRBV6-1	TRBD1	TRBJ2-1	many	CASRQYGTVRSYNEQFF	TGTGCCAGCAGGCAGTACGGGACAGTAAGGTCCTACAATGAGCAGTTCTTC
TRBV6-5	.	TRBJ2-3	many	CASLKEDTQYF	TGTGCCAGCCTTAAGGAAGATACGCAGTATTTT
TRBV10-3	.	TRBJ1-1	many	CAISESLGGRGNTEAFF	TGTGCCATCAGTGAGTCTCTAGGGGGGCGGGGAAACACTGAAGCTTTCTTT
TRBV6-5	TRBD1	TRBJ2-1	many	CASSYSRTGGNEQFF	TGTGCCAGCAGTTACTCTCGGACAGGGGGCAATGAGCAGTTCTTC
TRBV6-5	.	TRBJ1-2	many	CASSYSRGPYYTF	TGTGCCAGCAGTTACTCGAGAGGCCCCTACTACACCTTC
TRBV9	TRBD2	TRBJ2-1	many	CASSQTSAPYNEQFF	TGTGCCAGCAGCCAAACTAGCGCGCCCTACAATGAGCAGTTCTTC
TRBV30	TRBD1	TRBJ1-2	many	CAWSPDRGGYGYTF	TGTGCCTGGAGTCCGGACAGGGGTGGCTATGGCTACACCTTC
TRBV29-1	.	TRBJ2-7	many	CSVLGDTSYEQYF	TGCAGCGTTTTGGGGGACACCTCCTACGAGCAGTACTTC
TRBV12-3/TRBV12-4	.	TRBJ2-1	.	CASSNLAEGTEQFF	TGTGCCAGCAGTAACCTAGCCGAGGGCACTGAGCAGTTCTTC
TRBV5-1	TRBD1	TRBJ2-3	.	CASSLEGRGYTDTQYF	TGCGCCAGCAGCTTGGAGGGCAGGGGGTACACAGATACGCAGTATTTT
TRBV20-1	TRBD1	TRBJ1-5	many	CSATRTGAWQPQHF	TGCAGTGCTACTCGGACAGGGGCATGGCAGCCCCAGCATTTT
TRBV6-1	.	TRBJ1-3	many	CASKDPSGNTIYF	TGTGCCAGCAAGGACCCCTCTGGAAACACCATATATTTT
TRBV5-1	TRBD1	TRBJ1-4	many	CASSLEQGSNEKLFF	TGCGCCAGCAGCTTGGAACAGGGGAGTAATGAAAAACTGTTTTTT
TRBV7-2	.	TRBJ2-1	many	CASSLAQGVGQFF	TGTGCCAGCAGCTTAGCGCAAGGAGTGGGACAGTTCTTC
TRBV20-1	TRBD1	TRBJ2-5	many	CSASDRGTQYF	TGCAGTGCTTCGGACAGGGGGACCCAGTACTTC
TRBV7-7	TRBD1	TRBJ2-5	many	CASSSQGAGALKETQYF	TGTGCCAGCAGTTCCCAGGGGGCAGGGGCTCTGAAAGAGACCCAGTACTTC
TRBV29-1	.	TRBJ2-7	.	CSVEVSNEQYF	TGCAGCGTTGAGGTATCTAACGAGCAGTACTTC
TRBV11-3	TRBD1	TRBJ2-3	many	CASSPTGVSTDTQYF	TGTGCCAGCAGCCCGACAGGGGTCAGCACAGATACGCAGTATTTT
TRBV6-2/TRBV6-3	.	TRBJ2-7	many	CASDELGGRFNEQYF	TGTGCCAGCGACGAACTAGGGGGGAGGTTCAACGAGCAGTACTTC
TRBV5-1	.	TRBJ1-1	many	CASSLAARVGNTEAFF	TGCGCCAGCAGCTTGGCCGCCAGGGTAGGGAACACTGAAGCTTTCTTT
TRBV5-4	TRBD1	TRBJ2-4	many	CASSLGQGNIQYF	TGTGCCAGCAGCTTAGGACAGGGGAACATTCAGTACTTC
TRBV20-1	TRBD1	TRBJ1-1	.	CSARTSRDSEAFF	TGCAGTGCTAGAACATCCCGGGACAGCGAAGCTTTCTTT
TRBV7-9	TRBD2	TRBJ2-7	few	CASSLAVGRAIRGEQYF	TGTGCCAGCAGCTTAGCGGTCGGGAGGGCCATCCGGGGAGAGCAGTACTTC
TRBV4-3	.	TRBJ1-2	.	CASSQVGNLYGYTF	TGCGCCAGCAGCCAAGTTGGGAACCTTTATGGCTACACCTTC
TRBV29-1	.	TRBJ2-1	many	CSVEFGGNEQFF	TGCAGCGTTGAATTCGGGGGCAATGAGCAGTTCTTC
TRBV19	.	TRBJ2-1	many	CASSMDLHRGNEQFF	TGTGCCAGTAGTATGGACTTACATCGGGGGAATGAGCAGTTCTTC
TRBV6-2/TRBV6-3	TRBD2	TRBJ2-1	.	CASGRGVDNEQFF	TGTGCCAGCGGACGGGGGGTGGACAATGAGCAGTTCTTC
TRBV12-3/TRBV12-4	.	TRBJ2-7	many	CASSLWPSYEQYF	TGTGCCAGCAGTTTGTGGCCGTCCTACGAGCAGTACTTC